The T cell receptor beta chain under discussion was sequenced for a study of cytomegalovirus exposure and HLA in healthy donors. A few counts support this clone. Its antigen is not known. The V end was cut by 5 bases, the J end by 1 base, with 17 bases between. The CDR3 runs 16 residues. The V gene's germline CDR1 is PRHDT and CDR2 FYEKMQ (reference sequence). The study's findings and limits: A reported reduction in N-insertions relative to the roughly 610-donor mean was seen in an Asian-associated ancestry cluster in a later analysis. Rare TCR sequences predominated, though certain public TCRs were found in many donors. The majority of CMV-associated TCR beta chains were reported as apparently HLA-restricted in a later analysis. From TCR beta sequences, most subjects' HLA-A and HLA-B alleles were reportedly predicted accurately.

60 Vbeta and 13 Jbeta primers were used in PCR. Repertoires were generated with immunoSEQ multiplex PCR, while TCRdb's copy carries only in-frame clones and drops some. Seen here are tens of thousands of clones, 78% observed once, and the top ten hold approximately 4.4%. The chain couples TRBV13 to TRBJ1-1, with D possibly TRBD1 on 6 matching bases. This receptor was identified in a man aged 35-49 years in good health and CMV-seronegative. The sequencing input was PBMCs. CDR3 DNA sequence: TGTGCCAGCAGCATTACAGGGCTGGGCGAGAACACTGAAGCTTTCTTT. This sequence encodes CASSITGLGENTEAFF.